The next 20 T cell receptor beta chains were all read from a single sample in a study of technical replicates of blood from a handful of donors. Libraries were prepared by immunoSEQ multiplex PCR; TCRdb keeps only in-frame clonotypes and omits some of them. The table has about 83,000 clones, about 91% seen once. The sequenced sample consisted of T cells isolated from PBMCs. Receptor source: a human donor in good health.

The chain carries TRBV9 and TRBJ1-5, with D perhaps TRBD1 (6 bases). Germline CDR1 reads SGDLS; CDR2 reads YYNGEE. V was cut by 0 bases and J by 1 base, with 8 bases left in between. The CDR3 is made up of 15 amino acids. The chain's CDR3 is CASSVGTASNQPQHF. In DNA form, the CDR3 reads TGTGCCAGCAGCGTAGGGACAGCAAGCAATCAGCCCCAGCATTTT.

This rearrangement joins TRBV5-4 to TRBJ1-2; D is undetermined. The germline V and J ends were trimmed by 1 base and 8 bases, with 9 bases remaining between them. This CDR3 region has 12 residues. Germline values: CDR1 SGHNT, CDR2 YYREEE (reference sequence). The CDR3 reads CASSLPNSGYTF. In DNA, the CDR3 is TGTGCCAGCAGCTTGCCCAATTCCGGCTACACCTTC.

The sample holds a few counts of this clone. V usage is TRBV10-3 and J usage is TRBJ2-7; 8 bases line up with TRBD2. Per germline, CDR1 ENHRY and CDR2 SYGVKD. This CDR3 has 15 residues. The ends lost 6 bases at V and 5 bases at J; junction bases unmatched: 12. In DNA, the CDR3 is TGTGCCATCAGCGGGAGGGCCAATGTTCCCAACGAGCAGTACTTC. This codes for CAISGRANVPNEQYF.

The chain employs TRBV28 and TRBJ2-1, with TRBD1 matching 7 bases. The V and J ends lost 7 bases and 0 bases, in that order; junction bases with no gene match: 3. The CDR3 is 14 amino acids. CDR1 MDHEN and CDR2 SYDVKM come from the germline V gene. The CDR3 spells CASIRDSSYNEQFF. The CDR3 region has the DNA TGTGCCAGCATCCGGGACAGCTCCTACAATGAGCAGTTCTTC.

This rearrangement joins TRBV1 to TRBJ2-7; whether TRBD2, the table's D call, matches the DNA was not checked. TRBV1 is reported as a pseudogene. This CDR3 has 13 residues. Written as DNA, the CDR3 is TGCACCAGCAGTCGACTAGTTCGGAACGAGCAGTACTTC. Translated: CTSSRLVRNEQYF.

This sequence joins TRBV28 and TRBJ1-3, with unresolved D. V was trimmed by 0 bases and J by 2 bases, leaving 5 bases between them. This CDR3 region has 14 residues. Per the germline V gene, CDR1 is MDHEN and CDR2 is SYDVKM. CDR3 nucleotide sequence: TGTGCCAGCAGTTTATGGGAGCCTGGAAACACCATATATTTT. Its protein product is CASSLWEPGNTIYF.

This clone occurred a few times. This sequence joins TRBV6-5 and TRBJ2-1; a weak D match, TRBD2 (5 bases). Deletions cut 10 bases from V and 5 bases from J, with 18 bases between. CDR1 and CDR2 from the germline V gene are MNHEY and SVGAGI. The CDR3 spans 14 residues. The CDR3 spells CAISKGLENNEQFF. CDR3 nucleotides: TGTGCCATTTCGAAAGGACTGGAAAACAATGAGCAGTTCTTC.

The chain employs TRBV6-5 and TRBJ2-6; D remains ambiguous. Germline V gene data show CDR1 as MNHEY and CDR2 as SVGAGI. V lost 2 bases, J lost 0 bases, and 8 bases lay in between. The CDR3 covers 16 residues. The CDR3 DNA reads as TGTGCCAGCAGTTACGAAGGCGGCTCTGGGGCCAACGTCCTGACTTTC. Protein product: CASSYEGGSGANVLTF.

This chain links TRBV5-6 with TRBJ2-7; 9 nucleotides agree with TRBD2. From germline, CDR1 is SGHDT and CDR2 YYEEEE. Germline trimming cut 4 bases from V and 3 bases from J; bases unmatched to any gene: 8. The CDR3 runs 15 residues. The CDR3 sequence: CASSVEREALYEQYF. Written as DNA, the CDR3 is TGTGCCAGCAGCGTAGAGCGGGAGGCCCTCTACGAGCAGTACTTC.

The rearrangement joins TRBV19 to TRBJ2-2; TRBD1 is a possible D gene (5 bases). The CDR3 has 14 amino acids. V shed 10 bases and J shed 7 bases, with 19 bases lying between them. Germline values: CDR1 LNHDA, CDR2 SQIVND (reference sequence). CDR3 loop: CATTEPVLYGELFF. The CDR3 bases are TGTGCCACGACAGAACCGGTACTTTACGGGGAGCTGTTTTTT.

This clone has only one observation. The CDR3 nucleotides are TGTGCCAGCAGTGAGCGGGGGGACGAGCAGTACTTC. This translates into CASSERGDEQYF. The V and J genes are TRBV2 and TRBJ2-7, with 8 bases lining up with TRBD2. Germline CDR1 is SNHLY and CDR2 is FYNNEI. V trimming: 3 bases; J trimming: 5 bases; junction bases outside the gene matches: 0. The CDR3 totals 12 residues.

The chain employs TRBV5-6 and TRBJ1-2; 8 positions match TRBD1. The CDR3 has 15 amino acids. Trimming cost V 4 bases and J 2 bases; bases outside gene matches: 7. CDR1 and CDR2 (germline): SGHDT, YYEEEE. The chain's CDR3 is CASSPYWTGNYGYTF. For the CDR3, the DNA is TGTGCCAGCAGCCCCTACTGGACAGGGAACTATGGCTACACCTTC.

This chain links TRBV6-5 with TRBJ2-3; 14 bases align to TRBD2. With V trimmed by 5 bases and J by 4 bases, 2 bases remained unmatched. CDR1 is MNHEY and CDR2 is SVGAGI in the germline V gene. CDR3 length: 15 amino acids. In DNA form, the CDR3 reads TGTGCCAGCAGTGCGGGACTAGCGGGAGCAGATACGCAGTATTTT. This translates into CASSAGLAGADTQYF.

Worth noting for this clone: One junction end disagrees with the germline gene, perhaps due to a read error. J is TRBJ2-1 and V is TRBV7-7, with 10 bases that match TRBD2. The CDR3 has 16 residues. The V gene's germline CDR1 is SSHAT and CDR2 FNYEAQ (reference sequence). CDR3 nucleotides: TGTGCTAGCAGCCGGACTAGCGGAAGCTCCTACAATGAGCAGTTCTTC. Amino acid sequence: CASSRTSGSSYNEQFF.

The rearrangement joins TRBV9 to TRBJ2-1; 7 bases line up with TRBD1. The CDR3 extends over 14 amino acids. The germline V gene encodes CDR1 SGDLS and CDR2 YYNGEE. Trimming took 8 bases from V and 0 from J; bases not matched to a gene: 5. The CDR3 coding sequence is TGTGCCAGTCAGGGGGTTTCCTCCTACAATGAGCAGTTCTTC. It codes for CASQGVSSYNEQFF.

The CDR3 DNA reads as TGTGCCAGCTCCACCCCCGGGACAGGATCGGGGCAGTACTTC. Amino acids: CASSTPGTGSGQYF. The chain carries TRBV5-8 and TRBJ2-7; 8 bases align to TRBD1. The V and J ends lost 7 bases and 9 bases, in that order; junction bases with no gene match: 15. Looked up from germline, CDR1 is SGHTS and CDR2 is YDEGEE. This CDR3 region has 14 residues.

The chain carries TRBV5-4 and TRBJ2-7, with a possible D match to TRBD2 (5 bases). V lost 1 base and J 6 bases, leaving 11 bases between the germline ends. The CDR3 has 13 amino acids. In germline, CDR1 is SGHNT, CDR2 YYREEE (reference sequence). CDR3 sequence reads: CASSLWGDGEQYF. The CDR3 bases are TGTGCCAGCAGCTTGTGGGGAGACGGCGAGCAGTACTTC.

This clone was found once. V gene TRBV6-1 combines with J gene TRBJ2-7, with 14 bases that match TRBD2. This CDR3 is 16 amino acids long. CDR1 and CDR2 (germline): MNHNS, SASEGT. With 4 bases clipped from V and 6 bases from J, the junction kept 8 bases outside the gene matches. The CDR3 is CASSGLAGGPLREQYF. CDR3 coding DNA: TGTGCCAGCAGTGGACTAGCGGGAGGGCCTTTACGCGAGCAGTACTTC.

This chain joins TRBV6-4 and TRBJ2-3; D possibly corresponds to TRBD1 (5 bases). This CDR3 contains 16 residues. Germline loops: CDR1 MRHNA, CDR2 SNTAGT. Deletions cut 0 bases from V and 3 bases from J, with 13 bases between. CDR3 in DNA: TGTGCCAGCAGTGACTCAAGCAGGGATGGGACAGATACGCAGTATTTT. Translating it yields CASSDSSRDGTDTQYF.

The chain links TRBV5-1 to TRBJ2-7; possible D gene TRBD1, 5 bases. V was shortened by 2 bases and J by 3 bases, with 9 bases between the two germline ends. The CDR3 runs to 13 residues. Germline CDR1 and CDR2: SGHRS and YFSETQ. CDR3 sequence: CASSLTGFYEQYF. In DNA form, the CDR3 reads TGCGCCAGCAGCTTAACAGGATTCTACGAGCAGTACTTC.